The T cell receptor beta chain under discussion was sequenced for a study of OX40 agonist ivuxolimab in advanced cancers. Assay used: immunoSEQ multiplex PCR; TCRdb lists only in-frame clones, some missing. The sample contains about 71,000 clones, about 94% of which appear only once. Study-wide points: Low normalized T-cell clonal expansion was additionally recorded for some nonresponders.

Note on this clone: Its antigen remains unknown.

This receptor was taken from an adult with an advanced solid tumor such as melanoma, head and neck, liver or kidney cancer. The sequencing used CD4+ or CD8+ T cells sorted from blood, collected in a trial of the OX40 agonist ivuxolimab.

DNA for the CDR3: TGTGCCAGAGGTTTTTACTCTGGGGCCAACGTCCTGACTTTC. Residues: CARGFYSGANVLTF. The chain recombines TRBV5-3 with TRBJ2-6; no firm D call. TRBV5-3 is an open reading frame whose function is uncertain. The CDR3 has 14 amino acids. V dropped 7 bases and J dropped 0 bases, with 8 bases sitting between them.